Below, one T cell receptor beta chain is given with its context. Reverse transcription of about 0.5 to 1 ug RNA used random hexamers. TCR beta CDR3 was amplified by immunoSEQ covering 54 Vbeta and 13 Jbeta. TCRdb redid the calling of the immunoSEQ multiplex PCR reads with MiXCR, one entry per CDR3 protein. The repertoire holds 150,000 to 200,000 distinct CDR3 sequences, with roughly 94% as singletons. This specimen comes from a study of CD8 T cells in Susac syndrome. The study used treatment-naive patients who had stable or active relapsing-remitting disease as multiple sclerosis controls. Through negative isolation, CD4+ and CD8+ T cells were obtained, while TEMRA cells were enriched using FACS. The germline gives CDR1 WNHNN, CDR2 SYGVQD (reference sequence). The CDR3 is 14 residues long. Trimming cost V 3 bases and J 0 bases; bases outside gene matches: 1.

The receptor comes from a human donor with multiple sclerosis. Material for sequencing was CD4+ T cells from PBMCs. The chain recombines TRBV10-1 with TRBJ1-1; 7 positions agree with TRBD1. CDR3 DNA sequence: TGCGCCAGCAGTGATGGGACAGTGAACACTGAAGCTTTCTTT. Amino acid sequence: CASSDGTVNTEAFF.